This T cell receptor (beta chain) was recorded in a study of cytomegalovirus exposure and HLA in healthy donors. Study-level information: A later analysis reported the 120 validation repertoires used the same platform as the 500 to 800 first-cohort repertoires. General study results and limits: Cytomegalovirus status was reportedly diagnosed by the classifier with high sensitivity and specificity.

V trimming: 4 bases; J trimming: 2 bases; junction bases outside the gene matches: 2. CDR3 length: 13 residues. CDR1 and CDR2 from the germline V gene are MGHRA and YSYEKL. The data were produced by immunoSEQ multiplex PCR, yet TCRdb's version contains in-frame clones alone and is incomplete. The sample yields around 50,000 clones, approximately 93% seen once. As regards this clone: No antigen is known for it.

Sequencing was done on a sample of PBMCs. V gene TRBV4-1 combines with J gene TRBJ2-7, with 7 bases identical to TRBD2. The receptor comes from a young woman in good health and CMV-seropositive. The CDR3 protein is CASSRGLAYEQYF. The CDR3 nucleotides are TGCGCCAGCAGCCGAGGACTAGCCTACGAGCAGTACTTC.